This T cell receptor beta chain originates from a study of T cell changes during pregnancy in multiple sclerosis. Profiling relied on immunoSEQ multiplex PCR, and the TCRdb table lists in-frame clones only, not all of them. In the table there are 29,000 or so clones, roughly nine tenths of which are singletons. V lost 4 bases to trimming and J lost 4 bases; unmatched junction nucleotides: 6. Germline lookup yields CDR1 LGHNA and CDR2 YNFKEQ. The CDR3 covers 15 residues. Specimen: CD8+ T cells from peripheral blood mononuclear cells, collected in the second trimester of pregnancy. V is TRBV4-2 and J is TRBJ2-3, with TRBD2 matching 9 bases. This TCR derives from a female donor with multiple sclerosis, enrolled in a pregnancy study. CDR3 amino acids: CASSPGEREADTQYF. The CDR3 DNA sequence: TGTGCCAGCAGCCCCGGCGAGCGGGAGGCAGATACGCAGTATTTT.